These 25 T cell receptor beta chains were sequenced from one sample in a study of T cells in Graves' hyperthyroidism and ophthalmopathy. RNA transcripts were the template for amplifying TCR beta CDR3 regions. When the TCR CDR3 underwent first-round RT-PCR, the HTBI primer set was used. TCRdb re-called the multiplex PCR reads through MiXCR, storing one row per CDR3 protein. The sample shows hundreds of thousands of distinct CDR3 sequences, more than 12% of them seen only once. The sample comprised blood. Source of these receptors: a woman aged 25 to 45 with Graves' hyperthyroidism.

The chain combines TRBV10-3 with TRBJ2-5, with 10 bases fitting TRBD2. Looked up from germline, CDR1 is ENHRY and CDR2 is SYGVKD. The CDR3 loop spans 15 amino acids. The V gene end was trimmed by 2 bases and the J gene end by 5 bases; junction bases not matched to a gene: 5. The CDR3 DNA sequence: TGTGCCATCAGTGAGGTAATAGCGGGAGGTGAGACCCAGTACTTC. It encodes CAISEVIAGGETQYF.

The chain recombines TRBV27 with TRBJ2-7; 7 bases line up with TRBD1. The CDR3 is made up of 15 amino acids. V shed 5 bases, J shed 2 bases, and the junction held 9 bases outside the gene matches. The germline gives CDR1 MNHEY, CDR2 SMNVEV (reference sequence). The CDR3 loop reads CASSLQAGGAYEQYF. CDR3 sequence (DNA): TGTGCCAGCAGTCTCCAGGCAGGGGGAGCCTACGAGCAGTACTTC.

The chain has TRBV20-1 and TRBJ2-1; D is perhaps TRBD2 (6 bases). The germline V gene encodes CDR1 DFQATT and CDR2 SNEGSKA (reference sequence). This CDR3 region has 14 residues. Trimming pared 2 bases from V and 5 bases from J, leaving 13 bases between. The CDR3 sequence is CSARFSLANNEQFF. The CDR3 DNA follows: TGCAGTGCTAGATTTAGTCTAGCGAACAATGAGCAGTTCTTC.

This clonotype appeared many times. CDR3 in amino acids: CATAQGGSGRGAYNEQFF. The DNA of the CDR3 is TGTGCCACCGCTCAAGGTGGTAGCGGGAGAGGGGCCTACAATGAGCAGTTCTTC. This sequence joins TRBV10-3 and TRBJ2-1, with 9 bases matching TRBD2. Germline-derived CDR1 and CDR2 are ENHRY and SYGVKD. The length of the CDR3 is 18 residues. J lost 2 bases, V lost 10 bases, and 18 bases had no gene match.

This clonotype was seen repeatedly, ten times or more. The V and J genes are TRBV6-1 and TRBJ2-7; 8 bases line up with TRBD1. This CDR3 has 15 residues. Germline V gene data show CDR1 as MNHNS and CDR2 as SASEGT. Trimming took 7 bases from V and 4 from J; bases not matched to a gene: 12. In DNA, the CDR3 is TGTGCCAGCACCCCTAGGTTACAGGGGGTATACGAGCAGTACTTC. Encoded protein: CASTPRLQGVYEQYF.

This clonotype was seen at least ten times. The chain combines TRBV6-2 or TRBV6-3 with TRBJ2-7; D is unresolved. Trimming took off 2 bases at V and 3 bases at J, with 14 bases between the two ends. The CDR3 runs to 15 residues. The germline V gene has CDR1 MNHEY and CDR2 SVGEGT. The CDR3 region is CASSYPSTADYEQYF. The CDR3 bases are TGTGCCAGCAGTTACCCCTCGACGGCGGACTACGAGCAGTACTTC.

This clonotype has more than one count but fewer than ten. V is TRBV5-6 and J is TRBJ2-2, with TRBD1 matching 9 bases. The CDR3 is made up of 16 amino acids. The V gene end was trimmed by 2 bases and the J gene end by 5 bases; junction bases not matched to a gene: 7. Looked up from germline, CDR1 is SGHDT and CDR2 is YYEEEE. The CDR3 protein is CASSFPGTGKTGELFF. The CDR3 bases are TGTGCCAGCAGCTTTCCCGGGACAGGGAAAACCGGGGAGCTGTTTTTT.

This clonotype came up a few times. CDR3 in DNA: TGTGCCAGCAGCGAACTGTGGGGCTCTGGAAACACCATATATTTT. The encoded protein is CASSELWGSGNTIYF. The V gene is TRBV27, the J gene TRBJ1-3; D unclear. The V gene lost 6 bases and the J gene lost 0 bases, with 12 bases spanning the gap. Germline CDR1 reads MNHEY; CDR2 reads SMNVEV (reference sequence). The CDR3 loop spans 15 amino acids.

The rearrangement links TRBV7-3 to TRBJ2-7; 12 bases fit TRBD2. Germline CDR1 is SGHTA and CDR2 is FQGTGA. This CDR3 comprises 15 residues. V was pared by 4 bases and J by 6 bases, with 7 bases of the junction left unmatched. The CDR3 DNA reads as TGTGCCAGCAGCTCACGACTAGCGGGAGTGAGCGAGCAGTACTTC. The encoded protein is CASSSRLAGVSEQYF.

This clonotype has at least ten counts. The V gene is TRBV12-3 or TRBV12-4, the J gene TRBJ2-7; D gene uncertain. Trimming took 6 bases from V and 3 from J, leaving 9 bases between them. The CDR3 runs 12 residues. The CDR3 DNA reads as TGTGCCAGCAGCCCTACAAACTACGAGCAGTACTTC. This translates into CASSPTNYEQYF.

About this clonotype: It may be a read error: a sequence one base away is much more abundant. The genes are TRBV6-9 and TRBJ2-2; possible D gene TRBD2, 5 bases. Trimming removed 3 bases from V and 7 bases from J, with 21 bases in between. The CDR3 sequence is 17 residues long. Germline V lookup: CDR1 MNHGY, CDR2 SVAAGI. DNA for the CDR3: TGTGCCAGCAGTTACCCCTTCCGGGGAGATAAGGTCGGGGAGCTGTTTTTT. As protein: CASSYPFRGDKVGELFF.

The V gene is TRBV7-9, the J gene TRBJ2-7; D gene uncertain. Germline V gene lookup returns CDR1 SEHNR and CDR2 FQNEAQ (reference sequence). Trimming cost V 1 base and J 1 base, with 5 bases left between them. The CDR3 sequence is 13 residues long. Written as DNA, the CDR3 is TGTGCCAGCAGCTTAGGGGAATCCTACGAGCAGTACTTC. It yields the protein CASSLGESYEQYF. The complete variable domain, with remaining parts taken from reference TRBV7-9 and TRBJ2-7, reads DTGVSQNPRHKITKRGQNVTFRCDPISEHNRLYWYRQTLGQGPEFLTYFQNEAQLEKSRLLSDRFSAERPKGSFSTLEIQRTEQGDSAMYLCASSLGESYEQYFGPGTRLTVT.

This clonotype occurred many times. This chain links TRBV6-6 with TRBJ2-5; weak D call: TRBD1 (7 bases). The V gene's germline CDR1 is MNHNY and CDR2 SVGAGI (reference sequence). V lost 2 bases to trimming and J lost 6 bases, with 13 bases between them. The CDR3 length is 14 residues. The CDR3 protein is CASSYDREVQTQYF. Written as DNA, the CDR3 is TGTGCCAGCAGTTACGACAGGGAGGTTCAGACCCAGTACTTC.

On this clonotype: At one boundary the junction diverges from the germline segment, which might be a read error. The chain combines TRBV3-1 with TRBJ2-1, with 8 bases fitting TRBD2. The CDR3 totals 16 residues. Germline CDR1 is LGHDT and CDR2 is YNNKEL (reference sequence). This chain's CDR3 is CASGQAPLAATNEQFF. For the CDR3, the DNA is TGTGCCAGCGGCCAAGCGCCACTAGCGGCTACCAATGAGCAGTTCTTC.

This clonotype was seen repeatedly, ten times or more. The chain recombines TRBV12-3 or TRBV12-4 with TRBJ2-7; a possible D gene is TRBD2 (5 bases). V shed 3 bases and J shed 4 bases, with 13 bases lying between them. The length of the CDR3 is 14 residues. In DNA, the CDR3 is TGTGCCAGCAGTTTCGGGATTACCATTTACGAGCAGTACTTC. This sequence encodes CASSFGITIYEQYF.

The table lists this clonotype with many counts. The V call is TRBV18, the J call TRBJ2-1, with TRBD2 matching over 15 bases. The germline V gene has CDR1 KGHSH and CDR2 LQKENI. CDR3 size: 17 residues. The J segment lost 4 bases and the V segment lost 3 bases, leaving 4 bases of the junction unmatched. The CDR3 is CASSPPGTSGRYNEQFF. CDR3 nucleotide sequence: TGTGCCAGCTCACCCCCGGGGACTAGCGGGAGGTACAATGAGCAGTTCTTC.

About this clonotype: The junction does not match germline at one end; this may be a read error. The V gene is TRBV20-1, the J gene TRBJ1-3, with TRBD1 as a possible D gene (5 bases). CDR1 DFQATT and CDR2 SNEGSKA come from the germline V gene (reference sequence). CDR3 length: 14 residues. The chain's CDR3 is CSARGHSSGNTIYF. As DNA, the CDR3 is TGCAGTGCCAGAGGACATAGCTCTGGAAACACCATATATTTT.

The chain recombines TRBV5-1 with TRBJ2-3, with TRBD2 identical over 13 bases. V lost 4 bases and J lost 2; bases outside the gene matches: 7. The germline gives CDR1 SGHRS, CDR2 YFSETQ. The CDR3 is 17 amino acids. The CDR3 is CASSPGTSGTYTDTQYF. DNA for the CDR3: TGCGCCAGCAGCCCCGGGACTAGCGGGACTTACACAGATACGCAGTATTTT.

This clonotype has a count of ten or more. The chain employs TRBV12-3 or TRBV12-4 and TRBJ1-6; D perhaps matches TRBD1 (5 bases). The V gene lost 8 bases and the J gene lost 2 bases, with 16 bases spanning the gap. The CDR3 length is 16 residues. The CDR3 sequence: CASSGRRTTYNSPLHF. Here the CDR3 DNA reads TGTGCCAGCTCCGGACGCAGGACAACCTATAATTCACCCCTCCACTTT.

This clonotype was counted at least ten times. CDR3 nucleotides: TGTGCCAGCAGTGAAGAGAAGGGGACGAGAGATACGCAGTATTTT. Translated: CASSEEKGTRDTQYF. V usage is TRBV6-1 and J usage is TRBJ2-3; D is tentatively TRBD1 or TRBD2 (5 bases each). V lost 1 base and J 5 bases, leaving 13 bases between the germline ends. The CDR3 is 15 residues long. Germline CDR1 and CDR2: MNHNS and SASEGT.

The sample holds many counts of this clonotype. V is TRBV29-1 and J is TRBJ2-7; the D gene is possibly TRBD1 (6 bases). This CDR3 spans 12 amino acids. V dropped 6 bases and J dropped 3 bases, with 12 bases sitting between them. CDR1 and CDR2 (germline): SQVTM, ANQGSEA. The CDR3 reads CSVAQGIYEQYF. In DNA, the CDR3 is TGCAGCGTCGCACAGGGAATCTACGAGCAGTACTTC.

This clonotype has ten or more counts. The V call is TRBV3-1, the J call TRBJ2-3; 11 nucleotides align to TRBD1. The V segment lost 5 bases and the J segment 4 bases; nucleotides outside the gene matches: 5. The length of the CDR3 is 15 residues. Germline loops: CDR1 LGHDT, CDR2 YNNKEL (reference sequence). DNA for the CDR3: TGTGCCAGCAGCTATGGACAGGGGGCATCAGATACGCAGTATTTT. The encoded protein is CASSYGQGASDTQYF.

This clonotype came up a few times. This chain uses TRBV7-3 with TRBJ1-1; D perhaps matches TRBD1 (6 bases). This CDR3 has 18 residues. V lost 0 bases and J lost 0, with 17 bases in between. Per the germline V gene, CDR1 is SGHTA and CDR2 is FQGTGA. The CDR3 DNA reads as TGTGCCAGCAGCTTAACTGGGCAGGGGTATCCCATGAACACTGAAGCTTTCTTT. The encoded protein is CASSLTGQGYPMNTEAFF. Variable domain in full (rest from reference TRBV7-3 and TRBJ1-1): GAGVSQTPSNKVTEKGKYVELRCDPISGHTALYWYRQSLGQGPEFLIYFQGTGAADDSGLPNDRFFAVRPEGSVSTLKIQRTERGDSAVYLCASSLTGQGYPMNTEAFFGQGTRLTVV.

This clonotype was recorded many times. V and J are TRBV28 and TRBJ2-1; D gene unclear. The germline V gene has CDR1 MDHEN and CDR2 SYDVKM. V lost 5 bases to trimming and J lost 0 bases, with 14 bases between them. This CDR3 has 16 amino acids. CDR3 nucleotide sequence: TGTGCCAGCAGTCCGGACGGCCCAAGCTCCTACAATGAGCAGTTCTTC. Translation gives CASSPDGPSSYNEQFF.

Many counts were recorded for this clonotype. The chain carries TRBV20-1 and TRBJ1-2, with D tentatively TRBD1 (6 bases). Germline CDR1 DFQATT, CDR2 SNEGSKA (reference sequence). V lost 3 bases, J lost 1 base, and 18 bases lay in between. The CDR3 has 16 residues. Here the CDR3 reads CSARSIGQTFNYGYTF. CDR3 coding DNA: TGCAGTGCTAGGAGTATCGGACAGACCTTTAACTATGGCTACACCTTC.